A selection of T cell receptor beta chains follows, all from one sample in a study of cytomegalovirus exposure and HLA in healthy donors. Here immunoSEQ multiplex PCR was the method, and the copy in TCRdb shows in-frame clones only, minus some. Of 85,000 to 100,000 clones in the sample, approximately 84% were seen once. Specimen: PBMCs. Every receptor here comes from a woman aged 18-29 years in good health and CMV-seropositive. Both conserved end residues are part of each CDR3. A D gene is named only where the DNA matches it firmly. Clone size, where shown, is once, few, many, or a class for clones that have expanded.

TGTGCCAGCACCCCCGGGGGGCACGACTATGGCTACACCTTC | CASTPGGHDYGYTF | TRBV28 | NA | TRBJ1-2 | NA
TGCGCCAGCAGTGAGTCCTGGAACACTGAAGCTTTCTTT | CASSESWNTEAFF | TRBV10-1 | NA | TRBJ1-1 | NA
TGCGCCAGCAGCCCGGGACTGGCCTCCTACAATGAGCAGTTCTTC | CASSPGLASYNEQFF | TRBV5-1 | NA | TRBJ2-1 | NA
TGTGCCAGCCACGAGACCCTGACAGGGAATATCTATGGCTACACCTTC | CASHETLTGNIYGYTF | TRBV2 | NA | TRBJ1-2 | TRBD1
TGTGCTAGCGGGAGGGGGGAAGGAGGCAATGAGCAGTTCTTC | CASGRGEGGNEQFF | TRBV27 | few | TRBJ2-1 | TRBD2
TGTGCCAGCAGCCAAGTCGCTGGGGGCGGTGAGGACGAGCAGTACTTC | CASSQVAGGGEDEQYF | TRBV14 | few | TRBJ2-7 | NA
TGTGCCAGCAGTTTGGGGGCGAACACTGAAGCTTTCTTT | CASSLGANTEAFF | TRBV27 | NA | TRBJ1-1 | NA
TGTGCCCAACAATTTTCCCGTGAAAACGAGCAGTACTTC | CAQQFSRENEQYF | TRBV30 | NA | TRBJ2-7 | NA
TGTGCCAGCAGCGTAGAGGGGGTTAACACTGAAGCTTTCTTT | CASSVEGVNTEAFF | TRBV9 | NA | TRBJ1-1 | NA
TGTGCCAGCAGCTGGGCAGCGGAGGGCTACACCTTC | CASSWAAEGYTF | TRBV5-8 | NA | TRBJ1-2 | NA
TGTGCCAGCAGTGACCGAGACAAGAACTATGGCTACACCTTC | CASSDRDKNYGYTF | TRBV6-1 | NA | TRBJ1-2 | NA
TGTGCCAGCAGCGGCCAGGGGTGGGATGGCTACACCTTC | CASSGQGWDGYTF | TRBV6-1 | NA | TRBJ1-2 | NA
TGTGCCAGCAGCTTACACGGGACAACAACCTCCTACGAGCAGTACTTC | CASSLHGTTTSYEQYF | TRBV7-9 | NA | TRBJ2-7 | NA
TGTGCCTGGGTCCCCAGGGGGCGCGGCTCTGGGGCCAACGTCCTGACTTTC | CAWVPRGRGSGANVLTF | TRBV30 | NA | TRBJ2-6 | TRBD1
TGTGCCAGCAGCTTAGGGGGACTAGCGGGTATCAATCTACGGCTGTTTTTT | CASSLGGLAGINLRLFF | TRBV7-8 | NA | TRBJ2-2 | TRBD2
TGTGCCAGTAAAAGGGGCCTCGGGGGAGCTACTGAAGCTTTCTTT | CASKRGLGGATEAFF | TRBV19 | NA | TRBJ1-1 | NA
TGTGCCAGCAGCTTAATTTCAGGGGGCTATACTGAAGCTTTCTTT | CASSLISGGYTEAFF | TRBV7-9 | NA | TRBJ1-1 | TRBD1
TGTGCCAGCCAACTAGCGGGAGTGGTAGATACGCAGTATTTT | CASQLAGVVDTQYF | TRBV5-6 | NA | TRBJ2-3 | TRBD2
TGTGCCAGCAGTTTACAGGGCAATCAGCCCCAGCATTTT | CASSLQGNQPQHF | TRBV28 | NA | TRBJ1-5 | NA
TGTGCCAGCAGCCCGACTAGCGGGAGAAACATTCAGTACTTC | CASSPTSGRNIQYF | TRBV7-9 | NA | TRBJ2-4 | TRBD2
TGTGCCAGCAGAGCAGGGGTTAGCAATCAGCCCCAGCATTTT | CASRAGVSNQPQHF | TRBV2 | NA | TRBJ1-5 | NA
TGTGCCAGCAGCTTCTCTACCGGGGAGCTGTTTTTT | CASSFSTGELFF | TRBV7-2 | NA | TRBJ2-2 | NA
TGCGCCAGCAGCCTCGGGACTAGCGGGATGGAAGAGACCCAGTACTTC | CASSLGTSGMEETQYF | TRBV5-1 | NA | TRBJ2-5 | TRBD2
TGTGCCAGCAGTGAATTGTCCAGGGTACTTCAGCCCCAGCATTTT | CASSELSRVLQPQHF | TRBV2 | once | TRBJ1-5 | NA
TGTGCCAGCACCAGAGGGATCTACGAGCAGTACTTC | CASTRGIYEQYF | TRBV6-1 | NA | TRBJ2-7 | NA
TGCAGTGCTAGTATAGACGGGGGCTACACCTTC | CSASIDGGYTF | TRBV20-1 | NA | TRBJ1-2 | NA
TGCGCCAGCAGCTTGGGACTAGCGGGCTGGGATACGCAGTATTTT | CASSLGLAGWDTQYF | TRBV5-1 | NA | TRBJ2-3 | TRBD2
TGTGCCAGCAGTGACTTTCCGGAGAGCACAGATACGCAGTATTTT | CASSDFPESTDTQYF | TRBV6-4 | few | TRBJ2-3 | NA
TGTGCCAGCAGAGCAGCTAGCGGGCGTTCGTATTTT | CASRAASGRSYF | TRBV6-5 | few | TRBJ2-3 | TRBD2
TGTGCCAGCAGCCTGTGGACACAAGAGAATGAAAAACTGTTTTTT | CASSLWTQENEKLFF | TRBV13 | NA | TRBJ1-4 | NA
TGTGCCAGCGCGACAGGGGGTTTTCAGCCCCAGCATTTT | CASATGGFQPQHF | TRBV2 | NA | TRBJ1-5 | TRBD1